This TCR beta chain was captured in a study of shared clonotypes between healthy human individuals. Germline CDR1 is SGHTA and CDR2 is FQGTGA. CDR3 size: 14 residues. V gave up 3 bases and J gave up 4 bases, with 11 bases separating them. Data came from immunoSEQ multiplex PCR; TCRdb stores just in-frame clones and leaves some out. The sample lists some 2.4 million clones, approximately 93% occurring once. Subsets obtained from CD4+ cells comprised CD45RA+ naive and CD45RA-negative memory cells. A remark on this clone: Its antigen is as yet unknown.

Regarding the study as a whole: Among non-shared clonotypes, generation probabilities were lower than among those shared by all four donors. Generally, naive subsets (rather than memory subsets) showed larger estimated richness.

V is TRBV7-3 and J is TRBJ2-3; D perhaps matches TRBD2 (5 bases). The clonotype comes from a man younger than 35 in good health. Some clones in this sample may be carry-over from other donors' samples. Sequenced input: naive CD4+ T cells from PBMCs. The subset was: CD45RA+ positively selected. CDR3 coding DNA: TGTGCCAGCAGCTTGGCCCGGGAAGCAGATACGCAGTATTTT. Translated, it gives CASSLAREADTQYF.